These T cell receptor beta chains were read from a single sample in a study of vaccination and CD4 T cells after COVID-19. TCRdb passed the PCR reads through MiXCR, listing each CDR3 protein once. The sample carries thousands of distinct CDR3 sequences, roughly 50% recorded once. Their antigen targets remain unknown. Material: CD4+ T cells from blood, cultured in vitro. The receptors here all came from a human donor in good health. Each CDR3 is given with its conserved first and last residue. A D gene is named only where the DNA matches it firmly. Clone size is not always given. Where it is, it says once, few, many or a class for expanded clones.

D: NA
J: TRBJ1-6
size: NA
V: TRBV2
DNA: TGTGCCAGCAGGAGTACAGGGCACAATTCACCCCTCCACTTT
CDR3: CASRSTGHNSPLHF

D: NA
J: TRBJ2-5
size: NA
V: TRBV14
DNA: TGTGCCAGCAGCCAACGAGAGACCCAGTACTTC
CDR3: CASSQRETQYF

D: NA
J: TRBJ2-1
size: NA
V: TRBV11-2
DNA: TGTGCCAGCAGCTTAGATTATAAAAGACGTAATGAGCAGTTCTTC
CDR3: CASSLDYKRRNEQFF

D: TRBD1
J: TRBJ1-2
size: NA
V: TRBV5-1
DNA: TGCGCCAGCAGCTTGGACAGGGGTGGGTATGGCTACACCTTC
CDR3: CASSLDRGGYGYTF

D: NA
J: TRBJ2-2
size: NA
V: TRBV18
DNA: TGTGCCAGCTCACCTGGACGGGCCGGGGAGCTGTTTTTT
CDR3: CASSPGRAGELFF

D: TRBD2
J: TRBJ2-5
size: NA
V: TRBV4-1
DNA: TGCGCCAGCAGCCAAGAAACTAGCGGTTTCCAAGAGACCCAGTACTTC
CDR3: CASSQETSGFQETQYF

D: TRBD2
J: TRBJ2-5
size: NA
V: TRBV2
DNA: TGTGCCAGAAGGAACGGACTAGCGGGAGAGATAGGCAAAGAGACCCTGTACTTC
CDR3: CARRNGLAGEIGKETLYF

D: TRBD1
J: TRBJ1-5
size: NA
V: TRBV20-1
DNA: TGCAGTGCGGAGACAGGGTATAGCAATCAGCCCCAGCATTTT
CDR3: CSAETGYSNQPQHF

D: NA
J: TRBJ2-5
size: few
V: TRBV7-8
DNA: TGTGCCAGCAGCTTTCGTCGGAGGGAGACCCAGTACTTC
CDR3: CASSFRRRETQYF

D: NA
J: TRBJ2-3
size: NA
V: TRBV20-1
DNA: TGCAGTGCCTCCCCGCTAGCGACTAGCACAGATACGCAGTATTTT
CDR3: CSASPLATSTDTQYF

D: NA
J: TRBJ1-1
size: NA
V: TRBV6-1
DNA: TGTGCCAGCAACAAAGATAGCAGCGTCACTGAAGCTTTCTTT
CDR3: CASNKDSSVTEAFF

D: NA
J: TRBJ2-7
size: NA
V: TRBV7-2
DNA: TGTGCCAGCAGCGGACTACAGGTCGCGAACGAGCAGTACTTC
CDR3: CASSGLQVANEQYF

D: NA
J: TRBJ1-6
size: NA
V: TRBV2
DNA: TGTGCCAGCAGTGGCCTAGGGGGAGGTAATTCACCCCTCCACTTT
CDR3: CASSGLGGGNSPLHF

D: NA
J: TRBJ1-3
size: once
V: TRBV9
DNA: TGTGCCAGCAGCGCAGTAGTAAGCCCTGGAAACACCATATATTTT
CDR3: CASSAVVSPGNTIYF

D: TRBD2
J: TRBJ2-3
size: NA
V: TRBV20-1
DNA: TGCAGTGCTAGACGCGCGGGAGGGCGTAGGACAGATACGCAGTATTTT
CDR3: CSARRAGGRRTDTQYF